The 25 T cell receptor beta chains below were found in one sample sequenced in a study of blood T cell repertoires in COVID-19. The assay was immunoSEQ multiplex PCR, and TCRdb's table has in-frame clones only and misses some. The data show roughly 140,000 clones, 78% seen once. The sequenced sample was peripheral blood. Every receptor here comes from an older woman with acute or convalescent COVID-19.

The chain employs TRBV5-4 and TRBJ2-1, with 10 bases matching TRBD2. CDR3 length equals 14 residues. Per the germline V gene, CDR1 is SGHNT and CDR2 is YYREEE (reference sequence). V lost 0 bases and J lost 9; bases outside the gene matches: 3. CDR3 region: CASSLDASGGEQFF. The CDR3 nucleotides are TGTGCCAGCAGCTTGGATGCTAGCGGGGGTGAGCAGTTCTTC.

As for this clone: Sequence at one end of the junction differs from germline and may be a read error. The J gene is TRBJ2-7, the V gene TRBV10-2, with D maybe TRBD2 (6 bases). CDR3 size: 12 residues. The germline V gene encodes CDR1 WSHSY and CDR2 SAAADI. CDR3 loop: CASGETRPEQYF. CDR3 nucleotide sequence: TGCGCCAGCGGTGAGACTAGGCCCGAGCAGTACTTC.

The V call is TRBV19, the J call TRBJ2-2, with 10 bases lining up with TRBD1. This CDR3 has 15 residues. V shed 7 bases and J 3 bases; nucleotides not matched to a gene: 5. Per germline, CDR1 LNHDA and CDR2 SQIVND (reference sequence). As DNA, the CDR3 is TGTGCCAGTACCCTGACAGGGGGCCACACCGGGGAGCTGTTTTTT. Translating it yields CASTLTGGHTGELFF.

The chain uses TRBV29-1 and TRBJ2-6, with D possibly TRBD1 on 6 matching bases. The CDR3 consists of 14 residues. Trimming took off 6 bases at V and 2 bases at J, with 11 bases between the two ends. The germline CDR1 and CDR2 sequences are SQVTM and ANQGSEA. The DNA of the CDR3 is TGCAGCGTAAGGTCAGGGGCTGGGGCCAACGTCCTGACTTTC. Translating it yields CSVRSGAGANVLTF.

In DNA, the CDR3 is TGTGCCAGTACCTCAATGGGCCTTTTGAACACTGAAGCTTTCTTT. The encoded protein is CASTSMGLLNTEAFF. The chain recombines TRBV19 with TRBJ1-1; D gene ambiguous. CDR1 and CDR2 (germline): LNHDA, SQIVND (reference sequence). The CDR3 covers 15 residues. Trimming shortened V by 7 bases and J by 0 bases, and 15 bases separated the two germline ends.

The chain uses TRBV9 and TRBJ2-4; 11 bases are a match to TRBD2. Germline CDR1 SGDLS, CDR2 YYNGEE. The CDR3 totals 15 residues. V shed 0 bases and J 6 bases; nucleotides not matched to a gene: 2. The CDR3 protein is CASSVEGTSGNIQYF. The DNA for the CDR3 is TGTGCCAGCAGCGTAGAGGGGACTAGCGGAAACATTCAGTACTTC.

This chain connects TRBV5-1 to TRBJ2-1; D is perhaps TRBD1 (6 bases). Germline V gene lookup returns CDR1 SGHRS and CDR2 YFSETQ. This CDR3 has 15 amino acids. Deletions cut 4 bases from V and 6 bases from J, with 17 bases between. CDR3 amino acids: CASSPWGQTGNEQFF. The CDR3 DNA sequence: TGCGCCAGCAGCCCCTGGGGGCAGACCGGCAATGAGCAGTTCTTC. The full variable domain, its missing parts supplied by reference TRBV5-1 and TRBJ2-1, is KAGVTQTPRYLIKTRGQQVTLSCSPISGHRSVSWYQQTPGQGLQFLFEYFSETQRNKGNFPGRFSGRQFSNSRSEMNVSTLELGDSALYLCASSPWGQTGNEQFFGPGTRLTVL.

The chain uses TRBV18 and TRBJ1-4; the D gene is possibly TRBD1 (5 bases). CDR1 KGHSH and CDR2 LQKENI come from the germline V gene. The CDR3 length is 17 residues. V gave up 2 bases and J gave up 0 bases, with 13 bases separating them. CDR3 coding DNA: TGTGCCAGCTCACCAAGGGGAACTACTGCAACTAATGAAAAACTGTTTTTT. Amino acid sequence: CASSPRGTTATNEKLFF.

The chain couples TRBV6-2 or TRBV6-3 to TRBJ2-7; weak D call: TRBD1 (5 bases). Trimming took 5 bases from V and 3 from J, leaving 11 bases between them. Germline assignment: CDR1 MNHEY and CDR2 SVGEGT. The CDR3 sequence is 13 residues long. This CDR3 reads CASSRGSYYEQYF. As DNA, the CDR3 is TGTGCCAGCAGTAGGGGCAGCTACTACGAGCAGTACTTC.

V gene TRBV11-2 combines with J gene TRBJ2-5, with TRBD2 as a possible D gene (5 bases). Trimming stripped 3 bases from V and 1 base from J, with 12 bases between. The CDR3 loop spans 15 amino acids. Looked up from germline, CDR1 is SGHAT and CDR2 is FQNNGV. In DNA, the CDR3 is TGTGCCAGCAGCTTCCGGTTGAGGGTCCAAGAGACCCAGTACTTC. Translating it yields CASSFRLRVQETQYF. Filled out from reference TRBV11-2 and TRBJ2-5, the complete variable domain reads EAGVAQSPRYKIIEKRQSVAFWCNPISGHATLYWYQQILGQGPKLLIQFQNNGVVDDSQLPKDRFSAERLKGVDSTLKIQPAKLEDSAVYLCASSFRLRVQETQYFGPGTRLLVL.

The gene calls are TRBV28 and TRBJ2-3; 10 bases align to TRBD2. Germline V CDR1 and CDR2: MDHEN, SYDVKM. The V gene end was trimmed by 1 base and the J gene end by 0 bases; junction bases not matched to a gene: 7. The CDR3 has 18 residues. The CDR3, as DNA: TGTGCCAGCAGTTTATTTCTAGCGGGGGATCCCAGCACAGATACGCAGTATTTT. Its translation is CASSLFLAGDPSTDTQYF.

This chain connects TRBV5-1 to TRBJ2-7, with 7 bases lining up with TRBD2. This CDR3 spans 15 amino acids. Germline loops: CDR1 SGHRS, CDR2 YFSETQ. V shed 4 bases and J 0 bases; nucleotides not matched to a gene: 7. The CDR3 DNA is TGCGCCAGCAGCCCGACTAGCTGGAGCTCCTACGAGCAGTACTTC. It is translated as CASSPTSWSSYEQYF. The variable domain in full, completed from reference TRBV5-1 and TRBJ2-7, reads KAGVTQTPRYLIKTRGQQVTLSCSPISGHRSVSWYQQTPGQGLQFLFEYFSETQRNKGNFPGRFSGRQFSNSRSEMNVSTLELGDSALYLCASSPTSWSSYEQYFGPGTRLTVT.

The chain couples TRBV5-1 to TRBJ2-2; D might be TRBD2 (5 bases). CDR1 is SGHRS and CDR2 is YFSETQ in the germline V gene. This CDR3 has 15 residues. The V gene lost 0 bases and the J gene lost 5 bases, with 11 bases spanning the gap. CDR3 DNA sequence: TGCGCCAGCAGCTTGGCTGGCGGCGGGACCGGGGAGCTGTTTTTT. Protein product: CASSLAGGGTGELFF.

The rearrangement links TRBV27 to TRBJ2-7, with D possibly matching TRBD2 (5 bases). The CDR3 length is 14 residues. V lost 2 bases and J 2 bases, leaving 10 bases between the germline ends. The V gene's germline CDR1 is MNHEY and CDR2 SMNVEV (reference sequence). This chain's CDR3 is CASSLAGGPYEQYF. CDR3 sequence (DNA): TGTGCCAGCAGTTTAGCGGGTGGCCCCTACGAGCAGTACTTC.

J is TRBJ2-5 and V is TRBV5-1, with 8 bases identical to TRBD2. With 5 bases clipped from V and 6 bases from J, the junction kept 12 bases outside the gene matches. The CDR3 sequence is 15 residues long. Germline lookup yields CDR1 SGHRS and CDR2 YFSETQ. The CDR3 region is CASSQLRAGEQTQYF. CDR3 coding DNA: TGCGCCAGCAGTCAACTGCGAGCGGGAGAACAGACCCAGTACTTC.

This clone was found a few times. The V and J genes are TRBV3-1 (or the pseudogene TRBV3-2) and TRBJ2-7, with D perhaps matching TRBD1 (5 bases). Germline V gene sequence: CDR1 LGHDT, CDR2 YNNKEL (reference sequence). V lost 6 bases and J 9 bases, leaving 15 bases between the germline ends. This CDR3 comprises 12 residues. CDR3 coding DNA: TGTGCCAGCAGTCCCAGGGCCGGCGGGCAGTACTTC. Translated: CASSPRAGGQYF.

V usage is TRBV5-1 and J usage is TRBJ2-1; TRBD1 agrees at 10 bases. The germline V gene encodes CDR1 SGHRS and CDR2 YFSETQ. V trimming: 3 bases; J trimming: 1 base; junction bases outside the gene matches: 16. The CDR3 contains 20 residues. CDR3 amino acids: CASSSDRGPLRRVSYNEQFF. The CDR3 DNA follows: TGCGCCAGCAGCTCCGACAGGGGGCCTCTTCGTAGGGTTTCCTACAATGAGCAGTTCTTC.

The chain combines TRBV24-1 with TRBJ2-7; the match to TRBD2 covers 8 bases. CDR3 size: 15 residues. V gave up 1 base and J gave up 3 bases; unmatched junction bases: 4. Germline CDR1 is KGHDR and CDR2 is SFDVKD. The CDR3: CATSDFRAGVYEQYF. The CDR3 region has the DNA TGTGCCACCAGTGATTTTAGAGCGGGAGTCTACGAGCAGTACTTC.

The chain combines TRBV2 with TRBJ2-1; TRBD1 aligns across 8 bases. The V segment lost 6 bases and the J segment 6 bases; nucleotides outside the gene matches: 7. The germline V gene encodes CDR1 SNHLY and CDR2 FYNNEI. This CDR3 is 14 amino acids long. The CDR3 sequence is CASSLDRVRNEQFF. In nucleotides, the CDR3 is TGTGCCAGCAGCCTGGACAGGGTGCGCAATGAGCAGTTCTTC.

The chain couples TRBV12-5 to TRBJ1-1, with D uncertain. The length of the CDR3 is 12 residues. Germline V gene data show CDR1 as LGHNT and CDR2 as FRNRAP. V gave up 4 bases and J gave up 5 bases, with 8 bases separating them. The CDR3: CASGSPGTEAFF. The CDR3, as DNA: TGTGCTAGTGGTTCCCCGGGGACTGAAGCTTTCTTT.

The chain has TRBV3-1 (or the pseudogene TRBV3-2) and TRBJ2-7; TRBD2 aligns across 12 bases. The CDR3 runs 16 residues. Germline V gene data show CDR1 as LGHDT and CDR2 as YNNKEL (reference sequence). J gave up 4 bases and V 4 bases, and 8 bases lay outside the gene matches. DNA of the CDR3: TGTGCCAGCAGCCCAGGGACTAGCGGGCTCCAATACGAGCAGTACTTC. Its protein is CASSPGTSGLQYEQYF.

The CDR3 spells CASSGGLADSTDTQYF. The CDR3 DNA sequence: TGTGCCAGCAGCGGTGGACTAGCGGACAGCACAGATACGCAGTATTTT. This rearrangement joins TRBV5-6 to TRBJ2-3; 10 nucleotides match TRBD2. The CDR3 runs 16 residues. CDR1 SGHDT and CDR2 YYEEEE come from the germline V gene. After removal of 4 bases from V and 0 bases from J, the junction contained 5 bases not matched to a gene. Combining the CDR3 with reference TRBV5-6 and TRBJ2-3 gives the whole variable domain DAGVTQSPTHLIKTRGQQVTLRCSPKSGHDTVSWYQQALGQGPQFIFQYYEEEERQRGNFPDRFSGHQFPNYSSELNVNALLLGDSALYLCASSGGLADSTDTQYFGPGTRLTVL.

V is TRBV29-1 and J is TRBJ2-2; 8 nucleotides match TRBD2. After removal of 5 bases from V and 5 bases from J, the junction contained 10 bases not matched to a gene. The germline V gene encodes CDR1 SQVTM and CDR2 ANQGSEA. The CDR3 totals 15 residues. CDR3 bases: TGCAGCGTTCGTCTCGGTACTAGCGGAACCGGGGAGCTGTTTTTT. Residues: CSVRLGTSGTGELFF.

The genes are TRBV11-2 and TRBJ1-1, with 7 bases that match TRBD1. The V gene end was trimmed by 5 bases and the J gene end by 4 bases; junction bases not matched to a gene: 10. CDR3 length: 15 residues. Germline V CDR1 and CDR2: SGHAT, FQNNGV. The DNA for the CDR3 is TGTGCCAGCAGCCGCACAGGGGCTGGAGGCACTGAAGCTTTCTTT. Residues: CASSRTGAGGTEAFF.

This clone was recorded once. V gene TRBV21-1 combines with J gene TRBJ2-3; the listed D gene, TRBD1, was not tested against the DNA. TRBV21-1 is tagged as a pseudogene. This CDR3 region has 16 residues. CDR3 nucleotide sequence: TGTGCCAGCAGCAAGATAAGCAGGGGTTGCACAGATACGCAGTATTTT. Translating gives CASSKISRGCTDTQYF.